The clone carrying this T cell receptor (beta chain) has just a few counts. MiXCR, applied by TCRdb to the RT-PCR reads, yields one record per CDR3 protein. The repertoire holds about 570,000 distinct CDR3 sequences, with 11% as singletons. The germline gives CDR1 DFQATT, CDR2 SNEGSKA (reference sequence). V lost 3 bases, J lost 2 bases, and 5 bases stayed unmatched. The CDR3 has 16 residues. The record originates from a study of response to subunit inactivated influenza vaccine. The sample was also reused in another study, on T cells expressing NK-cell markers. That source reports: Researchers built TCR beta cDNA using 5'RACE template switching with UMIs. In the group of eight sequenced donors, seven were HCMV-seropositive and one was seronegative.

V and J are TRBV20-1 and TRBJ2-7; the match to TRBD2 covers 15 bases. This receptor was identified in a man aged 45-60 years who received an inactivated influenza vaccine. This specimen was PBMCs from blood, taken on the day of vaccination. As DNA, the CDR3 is TGCAGTGCTAGTGGACTAGCGGGAGGGGTCCCCTACGAGCAGTACTTC. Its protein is CSASGLAGGVPYEQYF.